These 20 T cell receptor beta chains originate from one sample sequenced in a study of T cells in Graves' hyperthyroidism and ophthalmopathy. Amplification of TCR beta CDR3 regions was performed using RNA transcripts as template. RT-PCR in the first round (using the HTBI primer set) targeted the TCR CDR3. TCRdb passed the multiplex PCR reads through MiXCR, listing each CDR3 protein once. This table holds hundreds of thousands of distinct CDR3 sequences, 15% to 18% found once. The sample comprised blood. The source of these receptors is a woman under 30 with Graves' hyperthyroidism that later progressed to Graves' ophthalmopathy.

This clonotype was counted only a few times. The junction shows a germline mismatch at one end, possibly a read error. The chain couples TRBV15 to TRBJ2-5, with D perhaps matching TRBD1 or TRBD2 (7 bases each). The CDR3 is 16 amino acids. The germline V gene encodes CDR1 LNHNV and CDR2 YYDKDF (reference sequence). CDR3 sequence: CATGRARQGGRETQYF. Written as DNA, the CDR3 is TGTGCCACCGGCAGAGCCCGACAGGGAGGGAGAGAGACCCAGTACTTC.

This clonotype has only a few counts. The chain uses TRBV9 and TRBJ2-1; the D gene is possibly TRBD1 (5 bases). Germline CDR1 and CDR2: SGDLS and YYNGEE. The CDR3 spans 15 residues. Between the trimmed V and J ends, which lost 4 bases and 0 bases, there was a span of 11 bases. The CDR3 here is CASSSGSSSYNEQFF. CDR3 coding DNA: TGTGCCAGCAGCTCAGGGTCTAGCTCCTACAATGAGCAGTTCTTC.

The table lists this clonotype with many counts. The V gene is TRBV20-1, the J gene TRBJ2-5; weak D call: TRBD1 (6 bases). The CDR3 is 13 amino acids. V gave up 5 bases and J gave up 4 bases, with 14 bases separating them. Germline V CDR1 and CDR2: DFQATT, SNEGSKA (reference sequence). The CDR3 is CSAGEQGRETQYF. CDR3 nucleotide sequence: TGCAGTGCTGGCGAGCAGGGGCGAGAGACCCAGTACTTC.

This clonotype was counted ten times or more. The rearrangement joins TRBV28 to TRBJ1-2; 9 bases fit TRBD1. This CDR3 comprises 12 residues. CDR1 and CDR2 (germline): MDHEN, SYDVKM. With V trimmed by 10 bases and J by 7 bases, 7 bases remained unmatched. CDR3 nucleotide sequence: TGTGCCACACTACAGGGGGCCAGTGGCTACACCTTC. This gives the protein CATLQGASGYTF.

A few counts support this clonotype. The gene calls are TRBV28 and TRBJ2-1, with D tentatively TRBD1 (5 bases). Trimming removed 6 bases at V and 6 bases at J, with 6 bases between. The CDR3 totals 11 residues. Germline V gene sequence: CDR1 MDHEN, CDR2 SYDVKM. CDR3 DNA: TGTGCCAGCAGAGACAGCAATGAGCAGTTCTTC. Amino acid sequence: CASRDSNEQFF.

This clonotype was counted at least ten times. The chain has TRBV24-1 and TRBJ2-1, with a possible D match to TRBD2 (6 bases). Deletions cut 4 bases from V and 0 bases from J, with 12 bases between. Germline assignment: CDR1 KGHDR and CDR2 SFDVKD. The CDR3 runs 16 residues. As DNA, the CDR3 is TGTGCCACCAGTGAAACTAGCTGGGGCTCCTACAATGAGCAGTTCTTC. Translating gives CATSETSWGSYNEQFF.

This clonotype was seen more than once but under ten times. V gene TRBV4-2 combines with J gene TRBJ2-7; D perhaps matches TRBD1 (5 bases). Germline-derived CDR1 and CDR2 are LGHNA and YNFKEQ. The CDR3 contains 12 residues. Trimming pared 5 bases from V and 3 bases from J, leaving 8 bases between. This chain's CDR3 is CASSTQDYEQYF. In DNA form, the CDR3 reads TGTGCCAGCAGCACACAGGACTACGAGCAGTACTTC.

The table lists this clonotype with many counts. The chain employs TRBV10-2 and TRBJ2-1; 11 positions match TRBD2. The V and J ends lost 6 bases and 8 bases, in that order; junction bases with no gene match: 9. CDR1 is WSHSY, CDR2 SAAADI, per germline. The CDR3 spans 15 residues. CDR3 bases: TGCGCCAGCAGGGATCGACTAGCGGGACTCGATGAGCAGTTCTTC. Translating it yields CASRDRLAGLDEQFF.

This clonotype appeared many times. V is TRBV5-8 and J is TRBJ2-1; 9 positions agree with TRBD2. V dropped 5 bases and J dropped 2; count of bases not matched to a gene: 5. The CDR3 extends over 15 amino acids. Germline-derived CDR1 and CDR2 are SGHTS and YDEGEE. Here the CDR3 DNA reads TGTGCCAGCAGGGGCGGGAGGGGGGCCTACAATGAGCAGTTCTTC. As protein: CASRGGRGAYNEQFF.

Concerning this clonotype itself: A read error may be the cause here, since a much bigger clone is one base away. This chain connects TRBV7-8 to TRBJ2-7; D possibly corresponds to TRBD2 (7 bases). CDR3 size: 13 residues. Germline CDR1 and CDR2: SGHVS and FQNEAQ. Trimming shortened V by 10 bases and J by 3 bases, and 16 bases separated the two germline ends. The CDR3 here is CAILAEGGYEQYF. For the CDR3, the DNA is TGTGCCATCCTAGCGGAAGGGGGCTACGAGCAGTACTTC.

This clonotype turned up a few times. J is TRBJ2-1 and V is TRBV3-1; 11 nucleotides match TRBD2. V gave up 1 base and J gave up 5 bases; unmatched junction bases: 4. Germline values: CDR1 LGHDT, CDR2 YNNKEL (reference sequence). This CDR3 has 16 amino acids. The CDR3 DNA is TGTGCCAGCAGCCAAGTCCTAGCGGGAGGAAACAATGAGCAGTTCTTC. Translated, it gives CASSQVLAGGNNEQFF.

This clonotype was found many times. The chain employs TRBV11-3 and TRBJ2-1; D might be TRBD1 or TRBD2, each matching 6 bases. The CDR3 sequence is 17 residues long. With 2 bases removed from V and 4 bases from J, the gap between germline ends came to 18 bases. Germline CDR1 SGHNT, CDR2 YENEEA. CDR3 sequence reads: CASSLRGSGGGYNEQFF. CDR3 nucleotides: TGTGCCAGCAGCTTACGAGGGAGCGGAGGGGGTTACAATGAGCAGTTCTTC.

This clonotype was seen ten or more times. V and J are TRBV20-1 and TRBJ2-2, with TRBD1 as a possible D gene (5 bases). V was clipped by 0 bases and J by 3 bases, with 14 bases between them. Per germline, CDR1 DFQATT and CDR2 SNEGSKA (reference sequence). The CDR3 sequence is 16 residues long. In nucleotides, the CDR3 is TGCAGTGCTAGAGATCCAGGGCGGTTCCACACCGGGGAGCTGTTTTTT. Amino acids: CSARDPGRFHTGELFF.

This clonotype was observed many times. V and J are TRBV13 and TRBJ2-5; 8 bases line up with TRBD2. The germline V gene has CDR1 PRHDT and CDR2 FYEKMQ (reference sequence). After removal of 3 bases from V and 1 base from J, the junction contained 4 bases not matched to a gene. The CDR3 has 15 residues. The CDR3 DNA reads as TGTGCCAGCAGCTTGGGTCTAGCGGGCCAAGAGACCCAGTACTTC. Residues: CASSLGLAGQETQYF.

The chain uses TRBV5-1 and TRBJ2-7; 8 bases match TRBD2. The CDR3 loop spans 14 amino acids. In germline, CDR1 is SGHRS, CDR2 YFSETQ. V shed 4 bases, J shed 3 bases, and the junction held 6 bases outside the gene matches. The CDR3 DNA sequence: TGCGCCAGCAGCGGTAGCGGGAACTACTACGAGCAGTACTTC. Amino acid sequence: CASSGSGNYYEQYF.

This clonotype was counted at least ten times. This chain uses TRBV10-3 with TRBJ2-3; D gene unclear. The germline V gene encodes CDR1 ENHRY and CDR2 SYGVKD. This CDR3 spans 16 amino acids. Trimming removed 0 bases from V and 1 base from J, with 11 bases in between. In DNA, the CDR3 is TGTGCCATCAGTGAGTCTGGGAAGCTAGGCACAGATACGCAGTATTTT. It specifies CAISESGKLGTDTQYF.

This clonotype showed up just a few times. The chain recombines TRBV5-1 with TRBJ2-7, with D perhaps matching TRBD1 or TRBD2 (5 bases each). Germline CDR1 reads SGHRS; CDR2 reads YFSETQ. Trimming pared 0 bases from V and 5 bases from J, leaving 12 bases between. The CDR3 runs 14 residues. CDR3 coding DNA: TGCGCCAGCAGCTTGGCCGGTGGGGACCACGAGCAGTACTTC. It encodes CASSLAGGDHEQYF.

This clonotype was observed at least ten times. The chain couples TRBV11-2 to TRBJ2-7; D may be TRBD2 (6 bases). CDR1 and CDR2 (germline): SGHAT, FQNNGV. The CDR3 totals 15 residues. V was trimmed by 0 bases and J by 3 bases, leaving 12 bases between them. DNA of the CDR3: TGTGCCAGCAGCTTAGAATGGGACTCCAACTACGAGCAGTACTTC. It codes for CASSLEWDSNYEQYF.

On this clonotype itself: Because it lacks the conserved phenylalanine or tryptophan at the end, this CDR3 is likely a read error. The chain couples TRBV7-9 to TRBJ1-4; the match to TRBD1 covers 7 bases. J lost 5 bases, V lost 5 bases, and 8 bases had no gene match. The CDR3 runs to 15 residues. The germline CDR1 and CDR2 sequences are SEHNR and FQNEAQ (reference sequence). The CDR3: CASSTRTGLNEKLFL. Written as DNA, the CDR3 is TGTGCCAGCAGCACAAGGACAGGCCTAAATGAAAAACTGTTTCTT.

The CDR3 here is CASRETSNTGELFF. CDR3 DNA: TGTGCCAGTAGGGAGACATCGAACACCGGGGAGCTGTTTTTT. The V and J genes are TRBV19 and TRBJ2-2; D is unresolved. This CDR3 spans 14 amino acids. Trimming stripped 6 bases from V and 0 bases from J, with 8 bases between. CDR1 and CDR2 from the germline V gene are LNHDA and SQIVND (reference sequence). The full variable domain, its missing parts supplied by reference TRBV19 and TRBJ2-2, is DGGITQSPKYLFRKEGQNVTLSCEQNLNHDAMYWYRQDPGQGLRLIYYSQIVNDFQKGDIAEGYSVSREKKESFPLTVTSAQKNPTAFYLCASRETSNTGELFFGEGSRLTVL.